A single sample gave rise to the 27 T cell receptor beta chains below, sequenced in a study of blood T cell repertoires in COVID-19. Only in-frame clones appear in the TCRdb table, and some are missing; sequencing was by immunoSEQ multiplex PCR. The table includes tens of thousands of clones, 88% detected once. Sequenced input: peripheral blood. The source of these receptors is an older man in a cohort sampled during active COVID-19.

This clone was seen just once. The chain combines TRBV27 with TRBJ1-1; D is perhaps TRBD1 (6 bases). V lost 5 bases and J 1 base, leaving 14 bases between the germline ends. The germline gives CDR1 MNHEY, CDR2 SMNVEV (reference sequence). The CDR3 contains 15 residues. Here the CDR3 reads CASSPYRAKNTEAFF. In DNA form, the CDR3 reads TGTGCCAGCAGTCCGTACAGGGCAAAGAACACTGAAGCTTTCTTT.

The V gene is TRBV5-1, the J gene TRBJ2-5, with D possibly TRBD2 on 6 matching bases. The germline gives CDR1 SGHRS, CDR2 YFSETQ. Trimming pared 4 bases from V and 2 bases from J, leaving 12 bases between. CDR3 length equals 14 residues. The CDR3 sequence is CASSPKDYQETQYF. The CDR3, as DNA: TGCGCCAGCAGCCCAAAGGACTATCAAGAGACCCAGTACTTC.

The chain uses TRBV28 and TRBJ2-3; no firm D call. Germline V gives CDR1 MDHEN, CDR2 SYDVKM. Trimming cost V 5 bases and J 2 bases, with 11 bases left between them. CDR3 length: 14 amino acids. The CDR3 nucleotides are TGTGCCAGCAGTCGGAAACAGACCACAGATACGCAGTATTTT. It translates to CASSRKQTTDTQYF.

V usage is TRBV27 and J usage is TRBJ1-1, with 7 bases matching TRBD1. The J segment lost 4 bases and the V segment lost 0 bases, leaving 2 bases of the junction unmatched. The CDR3 contains 14 residues. CDR1 MNHEY and CDR2 SMNVEV come from the germline V gene (reference sequence). CDR3 coding DNA: TGTGCCAGCAGTTTATCAGGGGGCCTCACTGAAGCTTTCTTT. Protein product: CASSLSGGLTEAFF.

The CDR3 sequence is CASSYVAGGGETQYF. In DNA, the CDR3 is TGTGCCAGCAGTTACGTAGCGGGAGGCGGTGAGACCCAGTACTTC. The chain joins TRBV6-6 to TRBJ2-5, with 10 nucleotides matching TRBD2. From germline, CDR1 is MNHNY and CDR2 SVGAGI (reference sequence). This CDR3 has 15 amino acids. The trim removed 2 bases at V and 5 bases at J, leaving 5 bases unmatched.

This chain joins TRBV5-6 and TRBJ2-2; D not certain. Looked up from germline, CDR1 is SGHDT and CDR2 is YYEEEE. The CDR3 consists of 12 residues. V was shortened by 4 bases and J by 7 bases, with 8 bases between the two germline ends. The CDR3 here is CASSTSGGELFF. In DNA, the CDR3 is TGTGCCAGCAGCACCTCGGGCGGGGAGCTGTTTTTT.

The chain employs TRBV7-2 and TRBJ1-1, with D perhaps TRBD1 (6 bases). Trimming cost V 6 bases and J 1 base, with 12 bases left between them. Germline V CDR1 and CDR2: SGHTA, FQGNSA. This CDR3 region has 14 residues. In nucleotides, the CDR3 is TGTGCCAGCAGACAGGGAGGGAGGAACACTGAAGCTTTCTTT. Translating it yields CASRQGGRNTEAFF.

CDR3 loop: CASTGWGEGAEKLFF. The CDR3 bases are TGTGCCAGCACTGGGTGGGGCGAAGGAGCTGAAAAACTGTTTTTT. The J gene is TRBJ1-4, the V gene TRBV5-8; TRBD1 is a possible D gene (5 bases). V lost 6 bases to trimming and J lost 7 bases, with 19 bases between them. Germline loops: CDR1 SGHTS, CDR2 YDEGEE. The CDR3 covers 15 residues.

This clone has a single count. The chain couples TRBV2 to TRBJ2-3, with D hard to call. CDR1 and CDR2 (germline): SNHLY, FYNNEI. Trimming left V 4 bases short and J 8 bases short, with 7 bases between. There are 11 residues in the CDR3. The DNA of the CDR3 is TGTGCCAGCAGTGCAGCGAGTACGCAGTATTTT. This encodes CASSAASTQYF.

V usage is TRBV5-1 and J usage is TRBJ2-1, with TRBD2 matching 10 bases. Trimming at V came to 4 bases and at J to 5 bases, leaving 9 bases not matched to a gene. The CDR3 has 16 residues. Germline CDR1 is SGHRS and CDR2 is YFSETQ. The CDR3 is CASSPLAGVSNNEQFF. The CDR3 DNA is TGCGCCAGCAGCCCCCTAGCGGGAGTAAGTAACAATGAGCAGTTCTTC.

V usage is TRBV27 and J usage is TRBJ2-1, with 11 bases lining up with TRBD1. This CDR3 has 19 residues. The germline gives CDR1 MNHEY, CDR2 SMNVEV (reference sequence). Trimming removed 6 bases from V and 7 bases from J; junction bases left unmatched: 20. The CDR3 protein is CASRRRTGGSWTGLNEQFF. For the CDR3, the DNA is TGTGCCAGCAGACGGAGGACAGGGGGCTCCTGGACTGGCTTAAATGAGCAGTTCTTC.

This chain joins TRBV28 and TRBJ2-5; D ambiguous. Deletions cut 4 bases from V and 1 base from J, with 13 bases between. The length of the CDR3 is 15 residues. Germline V gene sequence: CDR1 MDHEN, CDR2 SYDVKM. CDR3 in DNA: TGTGCCAGCAGTTACCCTGGGCAAGCCCAAGAGACCCAGTACTTC. Amino acid sequence: CASSYPGQAQETQYF.

The V call is TRBV15, the J call TRBJ1-2; tentatively, D is TRBD1 (5 bases). The CDR3 has 15 amino acids. CDR1 is LNHNV and CDR2 is YYDKDF in the germline V gene (reference sequence). Between the trimmed V and J ends, which lost 0 bases and 4 bases, there was a span of 12 bases. The CDR3 DNA follows: TGTGCCACCAGCAGAGATGGGGGGTCCGGCTATGGCTACACCTTC. Its translation: CATSRDGGSGYGYTF.

Concerning this clone itself: Other DNA sequences of this sample code for an identical CDR3. V is TRBV6-1 and J is TRBJ2-7, with 10 nucleotides matching TRBD2. The CDR3 covers 16 residues. Trimming removed 4 bases from V and 4 bases from J; junction bases left unmatched: 10. Germline CDR1 is MNHNS and CDR2 is SASEGT. The DNA of the CDR3 is TGTGCCAGCAGTGTCCGGGGACTAGCGAACTTGTACGAGCAGTACTTC. It is translated as CASSVRGLANLYEQYF.

This clone was detected only once. V usage is TRBV6-5 and J usage is TRBJ1-5; 7 nucleotides match TRBD1. V gave up 7 bases and J gave up 4 bases; unmatched junction bases: 10. Germline V gives CDR1 MNHEY, CDR2 SVGAGI. The CDR3 extends over 15 amino acids. CDR3 nucleotide sequence: TGTGCCAGCACCCTCGGGACAGTTACAAATCAGCCCCAGCATTTT. It encodes CASTLGTVTNQPQHF.

The chain carries TRBV5-8 and TRBJ2-2, with D perhaps TRBD1 (5 bases). Germline V CDR1 and CDR2: SGHTS, YDEGEE. The CDR3 has 15 amino acids. Trimming removed 2 bases at V and 4 bases at J, with 12 bases between. The CDR3 DNA is TGTGCCAGCAGCTTTAGGGGAAGTAGCACCGGGGAGCTGTTTTTT. As protein: CASSFRGSSTGELFF.

The chain carries TRBV4-1 and TRBJ2-3, with 11 nucleotides matching TRBD1. CDR1 and CDR2 (germline): MGHRA, YSYEKL. Germline trimming cut 4 bases from V and 5 bases from J; bases unmatched to any gene: 8. This CDR3 spans 16 amino acids. The DNA of the CDR3 is TGCGCCAGCAGCCCAAGCCGGACAGGGGGCGAAGATACGCAGTATTTT. Its translation: CASSPSRTGGEDTQYF.

The rearrangement links TRBV6-6 to TRBJ1-2; 12 bases map to TRBD1. V lost 0 bases, J lost 7 bases, and 6 bases stayed unmatched. The CDR3 runs 16 residues. Per germline, CDR1 MNHNY and CDR2 SVGAGI (reference sequence). CDR3 sequence (DNA): TGTGCCAGCAGTTACTCGAGGGACAGGGGGCAATCTGGCTACACCTTC. Translated: CASSYSRDRGQSGYTF.

This sequence joins TRBV19 and TRBJ1-4; TRBD1 agrees at 8 bases. The CDR3 contains 14 residues. The V gene end was trimmed by 5 bases and the J gene end by 7 bases; junction bases not matched to a gene: 6. Germline V lookup: CDR1 LNHDA, CDR2 SQIVND (reference sequence). The CDR3 is CASSSGGAGEKLFF. In DNA form, the CDR3 reads TGTGCCAGTAGTTCAGGGGGCGCAGGTGAAAAACTGTTTTTT.

V usage is TRBV11-2 and J usage is TRBJ2-4; TRBD2 matches at 11 bases. The CDR3 covers 15 residues. Germline V lookup: CDR1 SGHAT, CDR2 FQNNGV. V was clipped by 7 bases and J by 6 bases; unmatched bases: 8. CDR3 region: CASNLAGGSGNIQYF. DNA for the CDR3: TGTGCCAGCAATCTAGCGGGAGGTTCGGGAAACATTCAGTACTTC.

The chain uses TRBV5-6 and TRBJ1-1; TRBD1 might be the D (5 bases). The CDR3 runs 14 residues. V was cut by 0 bases and J by 5 bases, with 11 bases left in between. Germline V CDR1 and CDR2: SGHDT, YYEEEE. DNA of the CDR3: TGTGCCAGCAGCTTGGTGTCAGGGATTACTGAAGCTTTCTTT. This gives the protein CASSLVSGITEAFF.

The J gene is TRBJ1-5, the V gene TRBV24-1, with D perhaps matching TRBD1 (6 bases). Germline CDR1 is KGHDR and CDR2 is SFDVKD. CDR3 size: 14 residues. Trimming removed 4 bases from V and 3 bases from J, with 9 bases in between. The CDR3 region is CATSDQGNNQPQHF. CDR3 sequence (DNA): TGTGCCACCAGTGACCAGGGGAACAATCAGCCCCAGCATTTT.

The J gene is TRBJ2-3, the V gene TRBV28, with 12 bases lining up with TRBD2. Germline CDR1 reads MDHEN; CDR2 reads SYDVKM. CDR3 length equals 15 residues. V shed 6 bases, J shed 8 bases, and the junction held 9 bases outside the gene matches. CDR3 DNA: TGTGCCAGCAGGGGAGCTAGCGGGAGGGCCGGTACGCAGTATTTT. The encoded protein is CASRGASGRAGTQYF.

The sample holds one count of this clone. CDR3 DNA: TGTGCCAGCAGCTTAGGGGCGACTAGCGGCCAAGAGACCCAGTACTTC. Translation: CASSLGATSGQETQYF. V gene TRBV7-6 combines with J gene TRBJ2-5; 9 bases are shared with TRBD2. V shed 1 base and J 1 base; nucleotides not matched to a gene: 4. The CDR3 runs to 16 residues. Looked up from germline, CDR1 is SGHVS and CDR2 is FNYEAQ.

The CDR3 nucleotides are TGTGCCAGCAGTGGAGGTATAGGGGCAGTCCGCTACGAGCAGTACTTC. It yields the protein CASSGGIGAVRYEQYF. This chain uses TRBV6-1 with TRBJ2-7; D possibly corresponds to TRBD1 (5 bases). This CDR3 contains 16 residues. V was shortened by 4 bases and J by 3 bases, with 19 bases between the two germline ends. The germline V gene has CDR1 MNHNS and CDR2 SASEGT.

The gene calls are TRBV4-1 and TRBJ1-5, with 7 bases aligning to TRBD1. After removal of 8 bases from V and 2 bases from J, the junction contained 9 bases not matched to a gene. CDR1 is MGHRA and CDR2 is YSYEKL in the germline V gene. CDR3 size: 15 residues. The CDR3 here is CASDNAGTGNQPQHF. The CDR3 DNA sequence: TGCGCCAGCGACAATGCCGGGACAGGCAATCAGCCCCAGCATTTT.

J is TRBJ2-7 and V is TRBV20-1; the D gene is possibly TRBD2 (5 bases). The germline V and J ends were trimmed by 3 bases and 11 bases, with 14 bases remaining between them. Germline V gene data show CDR1 as DFQATT and CDR2 as SNEGSKA (reference sequence). This CDR3 comprises 11 residues. CDR3 nucleotide sequence: TGCAGTGCTAGTGACGATTCCGGGAAGTACTTC. It yields the protein CSASDDSGKYF.